These 19 T cell receptor beta chains came from one sample sequenced in a study of shared clonotypes between healthy human individuals. Data came from immunoSEQ multiplex PCR; TCRdb stores just in-frame clones and leaves some out. Of hundreds of thousands of clones listed, 70% to 80% are singletons. Sample: PBMCs. These receptors came from a woman in her 40s in good health. Some clones in this sample may be carry-over from other donors' samples.

Notes on this clone: The sample carries other DNA sequences with the same CDR3. The J gene is TRBJ2-7, the V gene TRBV7-8, with D perhaps TRBD2 (5 bases). Germline V lookup: CDR1 SGHVS, CDR2 FQNEAQ. V shed 2 bases and J shed 0 bases, with 8 bases lying between them. The CDR3 length is 14 residues. The CDR3, as DNA: TGTGCCAGCAGCTTAACAAGCGGCTCCTACGAGCAGTACTTC. Protein: CASSLTSGSYEQYF.

V usage is TRBV29-1 and J usage is TRBJ2-7; 7 bases are a match to TRBD2. J gave up 5 bases and V 4 bases, and 17 bases lay outside the gene matches. CDR3 length equals 16 residues. Germline V gene sequence: CDR1 SQVTM, CDR2 ANQGSEA. The CDR3 here is CSVGGPVASGNHEQYF. CDR3 in DNA: TGCAGCGTTGGAGGTCCTGTGGCTAGCGGTAACCACGAGCAGTACTTC.

The CDR3 DNA follows: TGTGCCAGCAGCTTATACAGGGAAAGTACCTATGGCTACACCTTC. Its protein is CASSLYRESTYGYTF. The chain uses TRBV7-3 and TRBJ1-2, with D maybe TRBD1 (6 bases). The length of the CDR3 is 15 residues. Germline-derived CDR1 and CDR2 are SGHTA and FQGTGA. Trimming took off 2 bases at V and 4 bases at J, with 14 bases between the two ends.

This chain uses TRBV11-1 with TRBJ2-5; the match to TRBD1 covers 8 bases. The trim removed 7 bases at V and 6 bases at J, leaving 10 bases unmatched. The CDR3 totals 14 residues. Germline CDR1 SGHAT, CDR2 FQDESV (reference sequence). CDR3 region: CASKRAGGTQTQYF. As DNA, the CDR3 is TGTGCCAGCAAGCGGGCAGGGGGCACGCAGACCCAGTACTTC. Based on the CDR3 plus reference TRBV11-1 and TRBJ2-5, the full variable domain is EAEVAQSPRYKITEKSQAVAFWCDPISGHATLYWYRQILGQGPELLVQFQDESVVDDSQLPKDRFSAERLKGVDSTLKIQPAELGDSAMYLCASKRAGGTQTQYFGPGTRLLVL.

The chain is built from TRBV7-2 and TRBJ2-7, with D hard to call. This CDR3 region has 14 residues. The V gene's germline CDR1 is SGHTA and CDR2 FQGNSA. V lost 1 base to trimming and J lost 3 bases, with 10 bases between them. In nucleotides, the CDR3 is TGTGCCAGCAGCTTAGATGGCAGGCGCTACGAGCAGTACTTC. Encoded protein: CASSLDGRRYEQYF.

This chain connects TRBV29-1 to TRBJ1-2; D gene uncertain. The CDR3 runs to 11 residues. From germline, CDR1 is SQVTM and CDR2 ANQGSEA. V lost 4 bases, J lost 6 bases, and 9 bases lay in between. This chain's CDR3 is CSVGAVDGYTF. CDR3 nucleotides: TGCAGCGTTGGGGCTGTGGATGGCTACACCTTC.

V and J are TRBV5-4 and TRBJ2-5; D uncertain. CDR3 length: 14 amino acids. Between the trimmed V and J ends, which lost 1 base and 3 bases, there was a span of 10 bases. Germline V gives CDR1 SGHNT, CDR2 YYREEE (reference sequence). The CDR3 bases are TGTGCCAGCAGCTTGCCGCCCCCTGAAGAGACCCAGTACTTC. Translated, it gives CASSLPPPEETQYF.

The V and J genes are TRBV15 and TRBJ2-3; 11 bases are shared with TRBD1. Germline CDR1 and CDR2: LNHNV and YYDKDF (reference sequence). V trimming: 4 bases; J trimming: 4 bases; junction bases outside the gene matches: 4. The CDR3 totals 15 residues. This chain's CDR3 is CATSKDRGPADTQYF. The CDR3 DNA follows: TGTGCCACCAGCAAGGACAGGGGGCCCGCAGATACGCAGTATTTT.

The genes are TRBV7-2 and TRBJ1-2; 8 nucleotides align to TRBD1. This CDR3 has 14 amino acids. Germline assignment: CDR1 SGHTA and CDR2 FQGNSA. The trim removed 5 bases at V and 4 bases at J, leaving 6 bases unmatched. The CDR3 spells CASSIDRGLYGYTF. The CDR3 DNA reads as TGTGCCAGCAGCATAGACAGGGGCCTCTATGGCTACACCTTC.

CDR3 DNA sequence: TGTGCCAGCAGCTTGCAGGGCTCCTACGAGCAGTACTTC. It yields the protein CASSLQGSYEQYF. This chain joins TRBV5-4 and TRBJ2-7, with D possibly matching TRBD1 (5 bases). Trimming removed 1 base from V and 0 bases from J, with 5 bases in between. CDR1 is SGHNT and CDR2 is YYREEE in the germline V gene (reference sequence). The CDR3 has 13 amino acids.

The chain is built from TRBV27 and TRBJ1-1; 10 bases are shared with TRBD1. J gave up 3 bases and V 5 bases, and 12 bases lay outside the gene matches. Germline CDR1 MNHEY, CDR2 SMNVEV (reference sequence). The CDR3 is 17 residues long. Here the CDR3 DNA reads TGTGCCAGCAGTCCGGGACAGGGGAAATCTAGGGACACTGAAGCTTTCTTT. Encoded protein: CASSPGQGKSRDTEAFF.

The sample holds one count of this clone. This chain links TRBV6-5 with TRBJ2-3; D perhaps matches TRBD2 (5 bases). This CDR3 has 14 amino acids. Per the germline V gene, CDR1 is MNHEY and CDR2 is SVGAGI. The V end lost 6 bases, the J end lost 0 bases, and 10 bases lay between the germline ends. The CDR3 nucleotides read TGTGCCAGCAGAGGGAGCGATAGCACAGATACGCAGTATTTT. Amino acids: CASRGSDSTDTQYF.

The chain links TRBV10-1 to TRBJ2-5; D tentatively fits TRBD1 or TRBD2 (5 bases each). Germline CDR1 reads WNHNN; CDR2 reads SYGVQD (reference sequence). V lost 3 bases and J lost 5, with 10 bases in between. The CDR3 has 13 amino acids. For the CDR3, the DNA is TGCGCCAGCAGTGAAGGGACCTTGGAGACCCAGTACTTC. Its protein is CASSEGTLETQYF.

The rearrangement links TRBV7-2 to TRBJ1-2, with D unresolved. The CDR3 totals 16 residues. The germline CDR1 and CDR2 sequences are SGHTA and FQGNSA. V lost 7 bases and J lost 3, with 21 bases in between. The CDR3 sequence: CASTQQGYRGDYGYTF. The CDR3 coding sequence is TGTGCCAGCACCCAGCAAGGGTATCGTGGGGACTATGGCTACACCTTC.

This clone came up a few times. The V call is TRBV30, the J call TRBJ2-2; 9 bases align to TRBD2. V shed 3 bases and J 5 bases; nucleotides not matched to a gene: 10. The germline CDR1 and CDR2 sequences are GTSNPN and SVGIG (reference sequence). The length of the CDR3 is 16 residues. The CDR3 region is CAWSEPERGATGELFF. In nucleotides, the CDR3 is TGTGCCTGGAGCGAACCGGAGCGGGGGGCGACCGGGGAGCTGTTTTTT.

This sequence joins TRBV7-6 and TRBJ2-2, with 10 bases that match TRBD2. V shed 1 base, J shed 0 bases, and the junction held 8 bases outside the gene matches. From germline, CDR1 is SGHVS and CDR2 FNYEAQ. The CDR3 has 19 residues. CDR3 protein: CASSLVPGLAASNTGELFF. CDR3 in DNA: TGTGCCAGCAGCTTAGTCCCCGGACTAGCGGCATCGAACACCGGGGAGCTGTTTTTT.

The genes are TRBV9 and TRBJ1-4; weak D call: TRBD1 (5 bases). The CDR3 spans 14 residues. Germline V CDR1 and CDR2: SGDLS, YYNGEE. The V end lost 5 bases, the J end lost 8 bases, and 16 bases lay between the germline ends. The CDR3 region is CASSLALGEEKLFF. The CDR3 bases are TGTGCCAGCAGTTTAGCTTTGGGGGAGGAAAAACTGTTTTTT.

The chain has TRBV10-3 and TRBJ2-2, with 12 bases aligning to TRBD2. The trim removed 7 bases at V and 4 bases at J, leaving 7 bases unmatched. The germline gives CDR1 ENHRY, CDR2 SYGVKD. The CDR3 spans 16 residues. The chain's CDR3 is CAITSTSGSVTGELFF. For the CDR3, the DNA is TGTGCCATCACCTCGACTAGCGGGAGTGTCACCGGGGAGCTGTTTTTT.

The J gene is TRBJ2-1, the V gene TRBV4-2; TRBD2 matches at 8 bases. The ends lost 5 bases at V and 0 bases at J; junction bases unmatched: 6. The CDR3 sequence is 16 residues long. From germline, CDR1 is LGHNA and CDR2 YNFKEQ. Here the CDR3 DNA reads TGTGCCAGCAGCAAAGGGGGGACTAGCTCCTACAATGAGCAGTTCTTC. This codes for CASSKGGTSSYNEQFF.